This is a list of T cell receptor beta chains from one sample in a study of beta chain features in type 1 diabetes. Method: immunoSEQ multiplex PCR; TCRdb's copy keeps in-frame clones and lacks some. This sample has fewer than 30,000 clones, with 60% to 75% found just once. The material sequenced was Tregs from blood. The receptors shown here come from a woman in her thirties or forties in good health. Each CDR3 is given with its conserved first and last residue. The D gene is left open where the match is weak. Clone sizes are given selectively: once, few, many, or a class where the clone is expanded.

>TRBJ1-1|TRBV29-1|NA|TRBD1
CSVASTDRADGTEAFF
TGCAGCGTGGCATCGACGGACAGGGCCGATGGCACTGAAGCTTTCTTT
>TRBJ1-6|TRBV12-5|few|TRBD1
CASGLQLGAGGPSTLHF
TGTGCTAGTGGTTTGCAACTAGGGGCAGGGGGCCCTTCGACCCTCCACTTT
>TRBJ2-1|TRBV9|once|NA
CASSVASTGNEQFF
TGTGCCAGCAGCGTAGCTTCGACCGGGAATGAGCAGTTCTTC
>TRBJ2-1|TRBV18|NA|TRBD2
CASSGTSGGNEQFF
TGTGCCAGCTCTGGGACTAGCGGGGGAAATGAGCAGTTCTTC
>TRBJ2-5|TRBV6-5|few|NA
CASSGQQETQYF
TGTGCCAGCAGCGGACAGCAAGAGACCCAGTACTTC
>TRBJ2-6|TRBV18|NA|NA
CASSPRTDPAGANVLTF
TGTGCCAGCTCACCCAGGACAGACCCAGCTGGGGCCAACGTCCTGACTTTC
>TRBJ1-6|TRBV9|NA|NA
CASSVDFSYNSPLHF
TGTGCCAGCAGCGTAGACTTCTCCTATAATTCACCCCTCCACTTT
>TRBJ2-5|TRBV5-1|NA|NA
CASSSGTKSQETQYF
TGCGCCAGCAGCTCCGGGACAAAAAGCCAAGAGACCCAGTACTTC
>TRBJ1-5|TRBV4-1|few|NA
CASSQGLGSVGDSNQPQHF
TGCGCCAGCAGCCAAGGATTGGGCTCGGTAGGGGATAGCAATCAGCCCCAGCATTTT
>TRBJ2-7|TRBV6-5|NA|TRBD2
CASTGGAFYEQYF
TGTGCCAGCACCGGGGGGGCCTTCTACGAGCAGTACTTC
>TRBJ1-5|TRBV21-1|NA|NA
CASSTTERTYSNQPQHF
TGTGCCAGCAGCACGACAGAAAGGACATATAGCAATCAGCCCCAGCATTTT
>TRBJ2-3|TRBV29-1|once|TRBD1
CSARDRGEDTQYF
TGCAGCGCGCGGGACAGGGGGGAAGATACGCAGTATTTT
>TRBJ1-2|TRBV27|once|TRBD1
CASSFSGQSYLSYGYTF
TGTGCCAGCAGTTTTTCGGGACAGTCCTACCTTTCCTATGGCTACACCTTC
>TRBJ2-7|TRBV5-1|NA|NA
CASSFTGGSYEQYF
TGCGCCAGCAGCTTTACCGGGGGCTCCTACGAGCAGTACTTC
>TRBJ2-3|TRBV5-8|NA|NA
CASSRGGQTDTQYF
TGTGCCAGCAGCAGGGGGGGCCAGACAGATACGCAGTATTTT
>TRBJ2-3|TRBV10-3|NA|TRBD2
CAISLAGGRTDTQYF
TGTGCCATCAGCCTAGCGGGGGGGCGGACAGATACGCAGTATTTT
>TRBJ1-1|TRBV29-1|few|NA
CSARDGNTEAFF
TGCAGCGCCAGGGATGGGAACACTGAAGCTTTCTTT
>TRBJ2-7|TRBV5-1|NA|NA
CASSLAGGTSEQYF
TGCGCCAGCAGCTTGGCCGGAGGGACCTCCGAGCAGTACTTC
>TRBJ1-5|TRBV6-1|few|NA
CASSHSGIQPQHF
TGTGCCAGCAGTCACTCGGGGATTCAGCCCCAGCATTTT
>TRBJ2-4|TRBV29-1|NA|TRBD2
CSGLAGDRVKNIQYF
TGCAGCGGACTAGCGGGGGATCGGGTCAAAAACATTCAGTACTTC
>TRBJ2-1|TRBV4-1|NA|TRBD2
CASSQPGLVDNEQFF
TGCGCCAGCAGCCAACCGGGACTAGTAGACAATGAGCAGTTCTTC
>TRBJ2-7|TRBV7-9|NA|TRBD2
CASSSQATSGSGRQYF
TGTGCCAGCAGCTCCCAGGCAACTAGCGGGTCCGGGCGTCAGTACTTC
>TRBJ1-5|TRBV5-1|NA|NA
CASSLGSGQQPQHF
TGCGCCAGCAGCTTGGGGTCAGGTCAGCAGCCCCAGCATTTT
>TRBJ1-2|TRBV5-1|NA|TRBD1
CASSFWGQGSYGYTF
TGCGCCAGCAGCTTTTGGGGACAGGGATCCTATGGCTACACCTTC
>TRBJ1-1|TRBV29-1|NA|TRBD1
CSVGDSMNTEAFF
TGCAGCGTTGGGGACAGCATGAACACTGAAGCTTTCTTT
>TRBJ1-3|TRBV21-1|NA|NA
CASSKEIITGGSGNTIYF
TGTGCCAGCAGCAAAGAGATAATAACAGGGGGCTCTGGAAACACCATATATTTT
>TRBJ1-1|TRBV9|NA|NA
CASSTSVGNTEAFF
TGTGCCAGCAGCACCTCGGTCGGGAACACTGAAGCTTTCTTT
>TRBJ1-1|TRBV2|NA|NA
CASRRPGVNTEAFF
TGTGCCAGCAGGCGGCCAGGGGTGAACACTGAAGCTTTCTTT
>TRBJ2-3|TRBV5-1|few|TRBD2
CASTLAGAGPTDTQYF
TGCGCCAGCACCTTAGCGGGGGCCGGGCCCACAGATACGCAGTATTTT
>TRBJ1-2|TRBV11-2|NA|TRBD1
CASRRPGTATHGYTF
TGTGCCAGCAGGCGTCCCGGGACAGCGACTCATGGCTACACCTTC
>TRBJ1-5|TRBV6-5|NA|NA
CASSYSGGYKNQPQHF
TGTGCCAGCAGTTACTCGGGGGGTTACAAGAATCAGCCCCAGCATTTT
>TRBJ2-2|TRBV13|NA|NA
CASGRGGELFF
TGTGCCAGCGGTAGAGGCGGGGAGCTGTTTTTT
>TRBJ2-1|TRBV7-2|NA|TRBD2
CASSFSGAGGNEQFF
TGTGCCAGCAGCTTCAGCGGGGCGGGGGGTAATGAGCAGTTCTTC
>TRBJ2-5|TRBV7-2|NA|NA
CASSLRYRTVNQETQYF
TGTGCCAGCAGCTTACGATATCGGACAGTGAACCAAGAGACCCAGTACTTC
>TRBJ2-1|TRBV5-4|NA|TRBD2
CASSLGAGGYYNEQFF
TGTGCCAGCAGCTTGGGGGCGGGGGGGTACTACAATGAGCAGTTCTTC
>TRBJ2-7|TRBV7-2|NA|TRBD1
CASSLAPDRGYEQYF
TGTGCCAGCAGCTTAGCTCCTGACAGGGGCTACGAGCAGTACTTC
>TRBJ2-2|TRBV6-4|few|TRBD1
CASSRTGNTGELFF
TGTGCCAGCAGTAGGACAGGGAACACCGGGGAGCTGTTTTTT
>TRBJ2-3|TRBV5-1|NA|TRBD2
CASIAGGAADTQYF
TGCGCCAGCATAGCGGGGGGGGCCGCAGATACGCAGTATTTT
>TRBJ2-2|TRBV5-1|NA|NA
CASNQQEGTGELFF
TGCGCCAGCAACCAACAGGAGGGGACCGGGGAGCTGTTTTTT
>TRBJ1-1|TRBV5-4|NA|NA
CASSLVNRAEAFF
TGCGCCAGCAGCTTGGTTAACAGGGCCGAAGCTTTCTTT
>TRBJ2-5|TRBV10-1|once|NA
CASSKAGGPETQYF
TGCGCCAGCAGTAAGGCCGGGGGGCCAGAGACCCAGTACTTC
>TRBJ1-4|TRBV7-2|NA|TRBD1
CASSWGQNEKLFF
TGTGCCAGCAGCTGGGGACAGAATGAAAAACTGTTTTTT
>TRBJ1-2|TRBV23-1|NA|NA
CASSQRRGLNGYTF
TGCGCCAGCAGTCAAAGGCGGGGTTTAAATGGCTACACCTTC
>TRBJ2-7|TRBV10-2|NA|TRBD1
CASSRERTGEYF
TGCGCCAGCAGTCGAGAACGGACAGGGGAGTACTTC
>TRBJ2-2|TRBV6-5|once|NA
CASSNAPGTGELFF
TGTGCCAGCAGCAACGCCCCGGGCACCGGGGAGCTGTTTTTT
>TRBJ1-4|TRBV6-6|NA|NA
CASSYLPRAEKLFF
TGTGCCAGCAGTTACCTCCCCCGAGCCGAAAAACTGTTTTTT
>TRBJ1-4|TRBV5-4|NA|NA
CASSRGGFNEKLFF
TGTGCCAGCAGCAGGGGGGGATTTAATGAAAAACTGTTTTTT
>TRBJ1-1|TRBV25-1|NA|NA
CASSAVSEEAFF
TGTGCCAGCAGTGCGGTCAGCGAAGAAGCTTTCTTT
>TRBJ1-2|TRBV7-9|once|NA
CASSPTGANYGYTF
TGTGCCAGCAGCCCAACAGGCGCTAACTATGGCTACACCTTC